Detailed here is one TCR beta chain. What it binds is not known. Only in-frame clones appear in the TCRdb table, and some are missing; sequencing was by immunoSEQ multiplex PCR. The sample shows 300,000 to 450,000 clones, roughly 85% of them seen only once. Germline-derived CDR1 and CDR2 are SNHLY and FYNNEI. The V end was cut by 3 bases, the J end by 2 bases, with 7 bases between. The CDR3 has 13 residues. These data are taken from a study of Ad26.COV2.S vaccination and SARS-CoV-2 variants. Across the whole study: Recipients of Ad26.COV2.S got it intramuscularly, once or twice 56 days apart.

Treatment denoted: roughly 19 received Ad26.COV2.S at low or high dose, single or two shots; roughly five received placebo; per-sample allocation not given. Repertoires come from day 63 after the first vaccine or placebo injection. Study conclusions and caveats: Vaccine recipients had higher spike-specific TCR breadth than placebo recipients. Total T cell responses were possibly underestimated by TCR breadth and depth analyses.

The clonotype comes from a person aged 18-60 years who received the Ad26.COV2.S COVID-19 vaccine or a placebo. The specimen was peripheral blood, collected in a trial of Ad26.COV2.S vaccine versus placebo. V usage is TRBV2 and J usage is TRBJ1-2; D is unclear. The CDR3 coding sequence is TGTGCCAGCAGTGACGGAGGAAACTATGGCTACACCTTC. This gives the protein CASSDGGNYGYTF.